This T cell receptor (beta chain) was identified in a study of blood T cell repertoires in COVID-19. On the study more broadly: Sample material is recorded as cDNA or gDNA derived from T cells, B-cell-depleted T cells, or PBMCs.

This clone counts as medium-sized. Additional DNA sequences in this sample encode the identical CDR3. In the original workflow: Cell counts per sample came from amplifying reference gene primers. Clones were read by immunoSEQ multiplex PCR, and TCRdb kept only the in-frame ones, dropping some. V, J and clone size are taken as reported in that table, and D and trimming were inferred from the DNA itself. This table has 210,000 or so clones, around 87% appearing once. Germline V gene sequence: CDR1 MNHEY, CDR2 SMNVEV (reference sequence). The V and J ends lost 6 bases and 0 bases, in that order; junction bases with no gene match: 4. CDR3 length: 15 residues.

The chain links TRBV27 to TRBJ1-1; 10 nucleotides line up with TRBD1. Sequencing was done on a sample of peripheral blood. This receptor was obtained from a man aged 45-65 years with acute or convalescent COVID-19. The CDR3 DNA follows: TGTGCCAGCAGCCCGACAGGGGGCATGAACACTGAAGCTTTCTTT. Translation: CASSPTGGMNTEAFF.